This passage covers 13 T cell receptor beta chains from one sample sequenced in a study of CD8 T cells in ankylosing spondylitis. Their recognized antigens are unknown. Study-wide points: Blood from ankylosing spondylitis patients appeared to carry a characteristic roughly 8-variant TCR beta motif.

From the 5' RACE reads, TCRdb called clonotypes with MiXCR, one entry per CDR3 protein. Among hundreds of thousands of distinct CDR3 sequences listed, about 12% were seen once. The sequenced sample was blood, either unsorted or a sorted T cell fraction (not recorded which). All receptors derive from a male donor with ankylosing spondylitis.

The CDR3 loop reads CSAGWASGEQFF. DNA of the CDR3: TGCAGTGCTGGGTGGGCCTCCGGTGAGCAGTTCTTC. The chain carries TRBV20-1 and TRBJ2-1; D remains ambiguous. CDR1 is DFQATT, CDR2 SNEGSKA, per germline (reference sequence). The CDR3 has 12 amino acids. V was clipped by 5 bases and J by 9 bases, with 14 bases between them.

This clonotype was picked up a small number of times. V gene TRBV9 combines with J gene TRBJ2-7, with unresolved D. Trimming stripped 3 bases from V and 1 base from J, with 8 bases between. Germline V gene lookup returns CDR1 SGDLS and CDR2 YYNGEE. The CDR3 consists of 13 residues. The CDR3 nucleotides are TGTGCCAGCAGCGGCGGCCCATCCTACGAGCAGTACTTC. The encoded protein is CASSGGPSYEQYF.

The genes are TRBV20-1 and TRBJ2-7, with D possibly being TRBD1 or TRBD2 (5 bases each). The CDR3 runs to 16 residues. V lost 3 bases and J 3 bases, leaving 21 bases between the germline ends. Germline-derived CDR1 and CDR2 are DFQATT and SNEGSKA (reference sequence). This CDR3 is CSASHGKGSRGYEQYF. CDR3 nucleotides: TGCAGTGCTAGCCACGGGAAAGGCAGTAGGGGCTACGAGCAGTACTTC.

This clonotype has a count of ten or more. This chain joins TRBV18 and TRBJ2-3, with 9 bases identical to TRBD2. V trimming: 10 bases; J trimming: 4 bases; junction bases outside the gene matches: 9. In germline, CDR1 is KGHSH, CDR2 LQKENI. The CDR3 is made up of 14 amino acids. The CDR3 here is CATARSGGSDTQYF. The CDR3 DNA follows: TGTGCCACCGCCAGGAGCGGGGGGTCAGATACGCAGTATTTT.

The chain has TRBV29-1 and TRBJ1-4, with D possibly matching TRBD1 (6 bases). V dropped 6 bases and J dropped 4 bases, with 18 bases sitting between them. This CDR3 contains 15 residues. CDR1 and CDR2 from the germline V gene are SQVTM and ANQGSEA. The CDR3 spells CSVALTGDYNEKLFF. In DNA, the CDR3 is TGCAGCGTCGCCCTGACAGGCGATTATAATGAAAAACTGTTTTTT.

Written as DNA, the CDR3 is TGTGCCAGCAGCATGACTAGCGGGAAGAACACCGGGGAGCTGTTTTTT. Encoded protein: CASSMTSGKNTGELFF. The chain links TRBV7-8 to TRBJ2-2, with 11 bases aligning to TRBD2. The CDR3 extends over 16 amino acids. V dropped 5 bases and J dropped 1; count of bases not matched to a gene: 3. Germline-derived CDR1 and CDR2 are SGHVS and FQNEAQ.

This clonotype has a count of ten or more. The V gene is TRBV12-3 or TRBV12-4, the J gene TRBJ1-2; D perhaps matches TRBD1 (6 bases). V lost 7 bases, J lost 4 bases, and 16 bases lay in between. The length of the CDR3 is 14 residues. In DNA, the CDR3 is TGTGCCAGCACCCTGGGGGGGGGCGGCTATGGCTACACCTTC. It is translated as CASTLGGGGYGYTF.

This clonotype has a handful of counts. CDR3 DNA sequence: TGCAGCGCCCTTCCGCGACAGGGATACGAGCAGTACTTC. Translation gives CSALPRQGYEQYF. The chain links TRBV29-1 to TRBJ2-7; 7 bases are a match to TRBD1. V shed 7 bases and J 4 bases; nucleotides not matched to a gene: 10. In germline, CDR1 is SQVTM, CDR2 ANQGSEA. The CDR3 consists of 13 residues.

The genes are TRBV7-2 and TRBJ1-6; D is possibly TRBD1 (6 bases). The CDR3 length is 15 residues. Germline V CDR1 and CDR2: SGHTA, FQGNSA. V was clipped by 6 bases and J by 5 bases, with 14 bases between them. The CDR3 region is CASSSTGLDNSPLHF. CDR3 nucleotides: TGTGCCAGCAGTTCAACAGGGCTGGATAATTCACCCCTCCACTTT.

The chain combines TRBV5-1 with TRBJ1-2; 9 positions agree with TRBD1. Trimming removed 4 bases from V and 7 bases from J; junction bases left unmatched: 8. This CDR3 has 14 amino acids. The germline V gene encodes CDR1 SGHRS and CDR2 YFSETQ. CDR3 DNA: TGCGCCAGCAGCGAAGGGACAGGGTTTAGTGGCTACACCTTC. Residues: CASSEGTGFSGYTF.

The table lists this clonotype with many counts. The CDR3, as DNA: TGCAGCTTTCTAGCGGGGGCAGATACGCAGTATTTT. It encodes CSFLAGADTQYF. The J gene is TRBJ2-3, the V gene TRBV29-1, with 10 bases lining up with TRBD2. Per the germline V gene, CDR1 is SQVTM and CDR2 is ANQGSEA. The CDR3 runs 12 residues. The V segment lost 8 bases and the J segment 4 bases; nucleotides outside the gene matches: 3.

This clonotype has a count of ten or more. As DNA, the CDR3 is TGTGCCAGCAGCCCCCTGGGGTCCTACAATGAGCAGTTCTTC. This codes for CASSPLGSYNEQFF. J is TRBJ2-1 and V is TRBV6-1; D is uncertain. The V gene lost 6 bases and the J gene lost 1 base, with 10 bases spanning the gap. Germline V gene sequence: CDR1 MNHNS, CDR2 SASEGT. There are 14 residues in the CDR3.

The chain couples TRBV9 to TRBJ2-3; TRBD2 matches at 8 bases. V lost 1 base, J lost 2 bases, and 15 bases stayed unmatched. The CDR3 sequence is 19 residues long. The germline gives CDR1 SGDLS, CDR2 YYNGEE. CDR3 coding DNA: TGTGCCAGCAGCGTAAGCCTCGGCGGCGGGGGGACCTCCACAGATACGCAGTATTTT. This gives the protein CASSVSLGGGGTSTDTQYF.